Listed here is a single TCR beta chain. Under the authors' procedure: The authors estimated nucleated cell counts from reference gene primer amplification. The repertoire was sequenced with immunoSEQ multiplex PCR; TCRdb's copy has only in-frame clones and lacks some. The DNA was the basis for D and trimming; V, J and clone size are from that table. This table has about 160,000 clones, roughly 86% appearing once. CDR1 and CDR2 from the germline V gene are ENHRY and SYGVKD. The CDR3 spans 13 residues. V was clipped by 2 bases and J by 1 base, with 5 bases between them. This sample was included in a study of blood T cell repertoires in COVID-19. Across the whole study: COVID-19 samples collected from the United States, Italy and Spain covered acute and convalescent phases. In each case, the material was cDNA or gDNA derived from T cells, B-cell-depleted T cells, or PBMCs.

The chain carries TRBV10-3 and TRBJ1-1; D uncertain. Sequencing was carried out using peripheral blood. The receptor was isolated from a woman aged 55-70 years who had recovered from COVID-19. This CDR3 is CAISERGNTEAFF. The CDR3 region has the DNA TGTGCCATCAGTGAGCGGGGGAACACTGAAGCTTTCTTT.